This T cell receptor (beta chain) appears in the sequencing data of a study of blood T cell repertoires in COVID-19. Here immunoSEQ multiplex PCR was the method, and the copy in TCRdb shows in-frame clones only, minus some. The sample contains about 68,000 clones, 80% to 85% of which appear only once. Germline assignment: CDR1 MNHEY and CDR2 SVGEGT. This CDR3 region has 15 residues. The V and J ends lost 6 bases and 0 bases, in that order; junction bases with no gene match: 5. The receptor was derived from a man aged 50-60 years with active COVID-19. The chain carries TRBV6-2 or TRBV6-3 and TRBJ1-5; 7 positions match TRBD1. The sequencing sample was made of peripheral blood. The CDR3 loop reads CASSPGQLSNQPQHF. The CDR3 DNA reads TGTGCCAGCAGCCCGGGACAGCTTAGCAATCAGCCCCAGCATTTT.